This is a list of T cell receptor beta chains from one sample in a study of cytomegalovirus exposure and HLA in healthy donors. Produced via immunoSEQ multiplex PCR; TCRdb's table is partial and in-frame only. Reported are about 160,000 clones; the ten largest clones contain 1% to 1.5%. Sequencing input: PBMCs. The origin of the receptors is a woman in her sixties or seventies in good health and CMV-seronegative. Both conserved end residues are part of each CDR3. D genes are given only for firm matches.

>TRBV5-8|TRBJ1-5|TRBD1
TGTGCCAGCAGCTATACAGGGGGCGTGATGAGTCAGCCCCAGCATTTT
CASSYTGGVMSQPQHF
>TRBV11-2|TRBJ1-1|NA
TGTGCCAGCAGCTTACAGGGGAGACAGGATTTCTTT
CASSLQGRQDFF
>TRBV13|TRBJ2-3|TRBD2
TGTGCCAGCAGCACGTGGACTAGCGGGGGGGATTGGGCGCAGTATTTT
CASSTWTSGGDWAQYF
>TRBV5-6|TRBJ2-7|TRBD2
TGTGCCAGCAGCTTGGTCGGGGGGGGGAGCTCCTACGAGCAGTACTTC
CASSLVGGGSSYEQYF
>TRBV11-2|TRBJ2-7|NA
TGTGCCAGCTCGCAAGGGGTAGGCTACGGCGAGCAGTACTTC
CASSQGVGYGEQYF
>TRBV5-6|TRBJ1-6|NA
TGTGCCAGCAGCTCCTCGTCAGGGACAACTAATTCACCCCTCCACTTT
CASSSSSGTTNSPLHF
>TRBV6-5|TRBJ1-6|TRBD1
TGTGCCAGCAGTTCCCGAACGGACAGGGTCGGTTCACCCCTCCACTTT
CASSSRTDRVGSPLHF
>TRBV7-9|TRBJ1-4|NA
TGTGCCAGCAGCCTAATAAGCGAAAAACTGTTTTTT
CASSLISEKLFF
>TRBV6-6|TRBJ1-3|NA
TGTGCCAGCAGATTACACCGGGAGTCTGGAAACACCATATATTTT
CASRLHRESGNTIYF
>TRBV5-1|TRBJ2-5|TRBD2
TGCGCCAGCAGCCTTGGGCTAGCGGGGGAGGCAGAGACCCAGTACTTC
CASSLGLAGEAETQYF
>TRBV5-1|TRBJ2-1|NA
TGCGCCAGCAGCGCCATGTTGAGGGACAATGAGCAGTTCTTC
CASSAMLRDNEQFF
>TRBV2|TRBJ1-6|TRBD1
TGTGCCAGCGTTGGGACAGGGGGAAACTCACCCCTCCACTTT
CASVGTGGNSPLHF
>TRBV6-1|TRBJ1-2|NA
TGTGCCAGCCTTGGGGCGAACTATGGCTACACCTTC
CASLGANYGYTF
>TRBV5-8|TRBJ2-6|TRBD1
TGTGCCAGCAGCTTGAGGGGGCGCCCGTCGTCTGGGGCCAACGTCCTGACTTTC
CASSLRGRPSSGANVLTF
>TRBV6-6|TRBJ2-3|NA
TGTGCCAGCAGTTACTCTAGGGGGGGCCAGGATACGCAGTATTTT
CASSYSRGGQDTQYF
>TRBV5-1|TRBJ2-1|TRBD2
TGCGCCAGCAGTCCCGGACTAGCGGAACTTCGGTTCTTC
CASSPGLAELRFF
>TRBV7-9|TRBJ2-1|TRBD1
TGTGCCAGCAGCTTCGGACAGGACCAGTTCTTC
CASSFGQDQFF
>TRBV5-1|TRBJ2-3|TRBD2
TGCGCCAGCAGCCCGAGAGCGGGAGGAACGACAGATACGCAGTATTTT
CASSPRAGGTTDTQYF
>TRBV6-1|TRBJ1-2|NA
TGTGCCAGTGGGGGCGGATTAGCTAACTATGGCTACACCTTC
CASGGGLANYGYTF
>TRBV19|TRBJ1-4|TRBD1
TGTGCCAGTAAGACAGGGATTAATGAAAAACTGTTTTTT
CASKTGINEKLFF
>TRBV19|TRBJ1-5|NA
TGTGCCAGTAGTGTGGACCTCGAGGGTGGGAGCAATCAGCCCCAGCATTTT
CASSVDLEGGSNQPQHF
>TRBV5-1|TRBJ1-3|NA
TGCGCCAGCAGCCTGGGGGAGGCTGGAAACACCATATATTTT
CASSLGEAGNTIYF
>TRBV4-2|TRBJ2-1|NA
TGTGCCAGCAGCCAAGATCGAGAGGCAGAGCAGTTCTTC
CASSQDREAEQFF
>TRBV5-1|TRBJ2-7|NA
TGCGCCAGCAGCCTTGTATACCCAGGCGGGGACGAGCAGTACTTC
CASSLVYPGGDEQYF
>TRBV9|TRBJ1-4|NA
TGTGCCAGCAGCGTTTCGTCACAGACACGGTATGAAAAACTGTTTTTT
CASSVSSQTRYEKLFF
>TRBV28|TRBJ2-4|NA
TGTGCCAGCAGTCTCAGGGAATCGGCCAAAAACATTCAGTACTTC
CASSLRESAKNIQYF